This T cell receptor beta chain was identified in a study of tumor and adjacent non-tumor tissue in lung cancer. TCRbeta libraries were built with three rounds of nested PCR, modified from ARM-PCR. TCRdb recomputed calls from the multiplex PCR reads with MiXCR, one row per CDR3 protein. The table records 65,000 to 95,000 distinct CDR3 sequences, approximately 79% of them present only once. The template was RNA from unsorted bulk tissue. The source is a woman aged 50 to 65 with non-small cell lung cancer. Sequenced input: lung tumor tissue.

The CDR3 region has the DNA TGCGCCAGCAGCTTGACACGGGACTATTTCGGTGAGCAGTTCTTC. This gives the protein CASSLTRDYFGEQFF. The chain joins TRBV5-1 to TRBJ2-1; TRBD2 matches at 7 bases. Germline CDR1 SGHRS, CDR2 YFSETQ. This CDR3 is 15 amino acids long. V gave up 1 base and J gave up 9 bases; unmatched junction bases: 10.